The next 25 T cell receptor beta chains were all read from a single sample in a study of CD8+ T cells in alopecia areata. Extracted RNA was reverse transcribed, and the resulting cDNA served as sequencing template. Sequencing was performed with immunoSEQ multiplex PCR; in TCRdb, only in-frame clones are kept and a portion is missing. The sample records 110,000 to 150,000 clones, less than 65% being singletons. Sequences were obtained from CD8+ T cells sorted from blood. Receptors were obtained from a human donor in good health.

This clone was found once. DNA for the CDR3: TGTGCCAGCAGCCCCGGGGCCCTCGGCGAGACCCAGTACTTC. Its translation: CASSPGALGETQYF. This chain links TRBV7-8 with TRBJ2-5; D might be TRBD1 or TRBD2, each matching 5 bases. V was pared by 5 bases and J by 5 bases, with 15 bases between. CDR3 size: 14 residues. Germline CDR1 reads SGHVS; CDR2 reads FQNEAQ.

V usage is TRBV2 and J usage is TRBJ2-7; no clear D gene. V was clipped by 5 bases and J by 6 bases, with 20 bases between them. Germline V gene data show CDR1 as SNHLY and CDR2 as FYNNEI. The CDR3 loop spans 15 amino acids. The CDR3 sequence: CASSFQRNSVAEQYF. CDR3 sequence (DNA): TGTGCCAGCAGTTTTCAGAGAAACTCAGTCGCCGAGCAGTACTTC.

The table lists this clone with a few counts. Other DNA sequences in this specimen translate into the identical CDR3. The chain couples TRBV29-1 to TRBJ2-2; D remains unclear. Trimming cost V 6 bases and J 3 bases, with 5 bases left between them. Germline assignment: CDR1 SQVTM and CDR2 ANQGSEA. CDR3 length equals 11 residues. The DNA of the CDR3 is TGCAGCGTGGATGACACCGGGGAGCTGTTTTTT. Protein product: CSVDDTGELFF.

The V call is TRBV10-3, the J call TRBJ1-2; the D is unclear. The CDR3 length is 14 residues. Germline lookup yields CDR1 ENHRY and CDR2 SYGVKD. Trimming removed 8 bases from V and 5 bases from J, with 18 bases in between. The CDR3 region has the DNA TGTGCCATCCTCGACGAGGGCGGAGTGTATGGCTACACCTTC. Translation: CAILDEGGVYGYTF.

The chain has TRBV2 and TRBJ1-2, with D unresolved. Germline CDR1 reads SNHLY; CDR2 reads FYNNEI. Trimming left V 5 bases short and J 8 bases short, with 15 bases between. The CDR3 sequence is 13 residues long. CDR3 sequence reads: CASSWTPNEGYTF. CDR3 DNA sequence: TGTGCCAGCAGTTGGACTCCGAACGAAGGCTACACCTTC.

The chain employs TRBV4-1 and TRBJ1-4; D gene unclear. CDR1 is MGHRA and CDR2 is YSYEKL in the germline V gene. V lost 1 base to trimming and J lost 6 bases, with 15 bases between them. The CDR3 is 16 amino acids. The CDR3 coding sequence is TGCGCCAGCAGCCAAGTTGCGAGTCGGCCTGATGAAAAACTGTTTTTT. Translating it yields CASSQVASRPDEKLFF.

The J gene is TRBJ1-1, the V gene TRBV6-6; tentatively, D is TRBD1 (6 bases). Germline V gene lookup returns CDR1 MNHNY and CDR2 SVGAGI (reference sequence). This CDR3 spans 11 amino acids. V lost 5 bases and J 7 bases, leaving 8 bases between the germline ends. CDR3 DNA: TGTGCCAGCAGTGGGACACTTGAAGCTTTCTTT. Encoded protein: CASSGTLEAFF.

The gene calls are TRBV2 and TRBJ2-5; 7 bases are shared with TRBD1. CDR1 SNHLY and CDR2 FYNNEI come from the germline V gene. With V trimmed by 8 bases and J by 0 bases, 9 bases remained unmatched. The CDR3 consists of 15 residues. The chain's CDR3 is CASGAGTEYQETQYF. The CDR3 DNA reads as TGTGCCAGCGGGGCCGGGACAGAGTACCAAGAGACCCAGTACTTC.

The chain links TRBV5-6 to TRBJ1-4; no reliable D call. The V end lost 0 bases, the J end lost 7 bases, and 13 bases lay between the germline ends. CDR1 is SGHDT, CDR2 YYEEEE, per germline. CDR3 size: 15 residues. The CDR3 DNA reads TGTGCCAGCAGCTTGGTCGGGGAAGATGGTGAAAAACTGTTTTTT. It is translated as CASSLVGEDGEKLFF.

The CDR3 region is CASRIDNEQFF. In DNA, the CDR3 is TGTGCCAGCAGGATAGACAATGAGCAGTTCTTC. The chain joins TRBV6-5 to TRBJ2-1; D gene ambiguous. The CDR3 spans 11 residues. Trimming took 6 bases from V and 5 from J, leaving 5 bases between them. Germline CDR1 reads MNHEY; CDR2 reads SVGAGI.

The gene calls are TRBV29-1 and TRBJ2-5; 7 bases are a match to TRBD1. The CDR3 sequence is 16 residues long. CDR1 is SQVTM and CDR2 is ANQGSEA in the germline V gene. V was pared by 3 bases and J by 3 bases, with 13 bases of the junction left unmatched. In DNA, the CDR3 is TGCAGCGTTGAGACCCGGGACAGCTCAATCAAAGAGACCCAGTACTTC. Residues: CSVETRDSSIKETQYF.

This rearrangement joins TRBV19 to TRBJ2-7; no clear D gene. The V end lost 5 bases, the J end lost 3 bases, and 14 bases lay between the germline ends. This CDR3 is 14 amino acids long. Germline lookup yields CDR1 LNHDA and CDR2 SQIVND (reference sequence). In DNA form, the CDR3 reads TGTGCCAGTAGTCCTCGAGACGGTTACTACGAGCAGTACTTC. Protein: CASSPRDGYYEQYF.

On this clone itself: The same CDR3 also results from other DNA sequences found in this sample. V and J are TRBV7-9 and TRBJ2-3, with no clear D. CDR1 SEHNR and CDR2 FQNEAQ come from the germline V gene (reference sequence). V shed 1 base and J shed 6 bases, with 5 bases lying between them. This CDR3 has 12 residues. The CDR3 DNA is TGTGCCAGCAGCTTAGGCCCGGATACGCAGTATTTT. As protein: CASSLGPDTQYF. The full variable domain, in which reference TRBV7-9 and TRBJ2-3 provide the parts outside the CDR3, is DTGVSQNPRHKITKRGQNVTFRCDPISEHNRLYWYRQTLGQGPEFLTYFQNEAQLEKSRLLSDRFSAERPKGSFSTLEIQRTEQGDSAMYLCASSLGPDTQYFGPGTRLTVL.

This clone was recorded a few times. This chain uses TRBV5-1 with TRBJ2-5; a weak D match, TRBD2 (7 bases). The ends were cut back, 4 bases at V and 3 bases at J, with 19 bases in the middle. Germline-derived CDR1 and CDR2 are SGHRS and YFSETQ. The CDR3 length is 16 residues. The CDR3 nucleotides are TGCGCCAGCAGCGTAACTAAGGGGGGGACCGAAGAGACCCAGTACTTC. It codes for CASSVTKGGTEETQYF.

The rearrangement joins TRBV2 to TRBJ1-1; TRBD1 might be the D (5 bases). V lost 5 bases and J lost 2, with 18 bases in between. Germline V gives CDR1 SNHLY, CDR2 FYNNEI. This CDR3 spans 16 amino acids. CDR3 in DNA: TGTGCCAGCAGTCTTGAGGGGCAGACCCTAAACACTGAAGCTTTCTTT. It codes for CASSLEGQTLNTEAFF.

This clone was observed a handful of times. The chain recombines TRBV2 with TRBJ1-1; D gene uncertain. V dropped 0 bases and J dropped 11 bases, with 7 bases sitting between them. The CDR3 is made up of 11 amino acids. Germline CDR1 is SNHLY and CDR2 is FYNNEI. This CDR3 reads CASSEARRAFF. The CDR3 coding sequence is TGTGCCAGCAGTGAAGCGCGTAGGGCTTTCTTT.

This clone was counted only a few times. The J gene is TRBJ2-4, the V gene TRBV28; 7 bases are a match to TRBD1. CDR1 and CDR2 (germline): MDHEN, SYDVKM. With V trimmed by 4 bases and J by 0 bases, 6 bases remained unmatched. The length of the CDR3 is 16 residues. The CDR3 is CASSYTGALAKNIQYF. CDR3 DNA sequence: TGTGCCAGCAGTTACACAGGGGCCTTAGCCAAAAACATTCAGTACTTC.

In DNA form, the CDR3 reads TGTGCCAGCAGTGACCCCGGGACAGCCAACACTGAAGCTTTCTTT. The encoded protein is CASSDPGTANTEAFF. The rearrangement joins TRBV25-1 to TRBJ1-1, with 7 nucleotides matching TRBD1. CDR1 is MGHDK and CDR2 is SYGVNS in the germline V gene. This CDR3 has 15 amino acids. With V trimmed by 3 bases and J by 2 bases, 6 bases remained unmatched.

The chain combines TRBV29-1 with TRBJ2-7; 7 bases line up with TRBD1. CDR3 length: 12 residues. V dropped 7 bases and J dropped 1; count of bases not matched to a gene: 4. In germline, CDR1 is SQVTM, CDR2 ANQGSEA. The CDR3 reads CSAQGQSYEQYF. DNA for the CDR3: TGCAGCGCCCAGGGACAGTCCTACGAGCAGTACTTC.

Concerning this clone: This same CDR3 is encoded by further DNA sequences in the sample. The chain couples TRBV7-9 to TRBJ2-7; D remains unclear. Germline CDR1 and CDR2: SEHNR and FQNEAQ (reference sequence). The ends were cut back, 3 bases at V and 2 bases at J, with 5 bases in the middle. The CDR3 covers 12 residues. CDR3 sequence: CASSLGTYEQYF. DNA of the CDR3: TGTGCCAGCAGCTTGGGGACCTACGAGCAGTACTTC.

The genes are TRBV4-1 and TRBJ2-1, with D tentatively TRBD2 (6 bases). CDR1 MGHRA and CDR2 YSYEKL come from the germline V gene. The CDR3 has 11 residues. V dropped 6 bases and J dropped 14 bases, with 14 bases sitting between them. The CDR3 spells CASRSGSRKFF. The CDR3 coding sequence is TGCGCCAGCAGATCCGGGAGCCGTAAGTTCTTC.

The chain employs TRBV6-1 and TRBJ2-7, with D hard to call. The CDR3 covers 12 residues. From germline, CDR1 is MNHNS and CDR2 SASEGT. Between the trimmed V and J ends, which lost 2 bases and 5 bases, there was a span of 7 bases. The CDR3 is CASSEISDEQYF. DNA of the CDR3: TGTGCCAGCAGTGAAATTAGTGACGAGCAGTACTTC.

This chain joins TRBV30 and TRBJ2-1; 9 bases align to TRBD2. After removal of 5 bases from V and 4 bases from J, the junction contained 12 bases not matched to a gene. Per germline, CDR1 GTSNPN and CDR2 SVGIG (reference sequence). The CDR3 length is 16 residues. The CDR3 DNA follows: TGTGCCTGGGAATCCGGGACTAGCTTAGTTTACAATGAGCAGTTCTTC. Its translation is CAWESGTSLVYNEQFF.

V gene TRBV7-9 combines with J gene TRBJ2-1; the match to TRBD2 covers 8 bases. There are 16 residues in the CDR3. V trimming: 5 bases; J trimming: 0 bases; junction bases outside the gene matches: 6. Germline CDR1 reads SEHNR; CDR2 reads FQNEAQ (reference sequence). In DNA form, the CDR3 reads TGTGCCAGCAGCCCCTTAGCGGGAAGCTCCTACAATGAGCAGTTCTTC. Residues: CASSPLAGSSYNEQFF. Full variable domain (remainder filled in from reference TRBV7-9 and TRBJ2-1): DTGVSQNPRHKITKRGQNVTFRCDPISEHNRLYWYRQTLGQGPEFLTYFQNEAQLEKSRLLSDRFSAERPKGSFSTLEIQRTEQGDSAMYLCASSPLAGSSYNEQFFGPGTRLTVL.

As concerns this clone: The same CDR3 can be traced to other DNA sequences in this sample. The chain couples TRBV27 to TRBJ2-6; no clear D. The CDR3 loop spans 15 amino acids. Germline CDR1 is MNHEY and CDR2 is SMNVEV (reference sequence). V was trimmed by 5 bases and J by 0 bases, leaving 8 bases between them. CDR3 nucleotides: TGTGCCAGCAGTCCAACTGGCTCTGGGGCCAACGTCCTGACTTTC. Translated, it gives CASSPTGSGANVLTF.